The 2 T cell receptor beta chains presented below share a single source sample, sequenced in a study of shared clonotypes between healthy human individuals. Assay: immunoSEQ multiplex PCR; the TCRdb copy retains only in-frame clones and omits some. The data hold roughly 1,500,000 clones, with around 98.5% observed a single time. The specimen sequenced was naive CD4+ T cells sorted from blood. Subset defined: CD45RA+ positively selected. The source is a young man in good health.

In the case of this clone: The sample holds other DNA sequences that translate to the same CDR3. The genes are TRBV18 and TRBJ2-3; D not certain. V lost 6 bases to trimming and J lost 3 bases, with 4 bases between them. The CDR3 loop spans 11 amino acids. Germline V lookup: CDR1 KGHSH, CDR2 LQKENI. CDR3 bases: TGTGCCAGCTCTAAAACAGATACGCAGTATTTT. Its translation is CASSKTDTQYF.

The V gene is TRBV2, the J gene TRBJ2-3; unclear D gene. The CDR3 loop spans 14 amino acids. V was trimmed by 8 bases and J by 2 bases, leaving 14 bases between them. Germline CDR1 reads SNHLY; CDR2 reads FYNNEI. CDR3 sequence: CASGLGNPTDTQYF. CDR3 bases: TGTGCCAGCGGTTTAGGGAATCCCACAGATACGCAGTATTTT.